The 9 T cell receptor beta chains reported below all come from one sample, sequenced in a study of cytomegalovirus exposure and HLA in healthy donors. 13 Jbeta primers and 60 Vbeta primers were used for the PCR. This table comes from immunoSEQ multiplex PCR, and its TCRdb copy is limited to in-frame clones, with some not included. This sample has about 57,000 clones, with over 60% found just once. Source material: PBMCs. These receptors all stem from a man younger than 45 in good health and CMV-seropositive.

The gene calls are TRBV12-2 and TRBJ1-4. TRBV12-2 is a pseudogene segment. The CDR3 spans 16 residues. The CDR3 nucleotides are TGTGCAAGTCGCTTAGCGGGGGGATATATTAATGAAAAACTGTTTTTT. Translation gives CASRLAGGYINEKLFF.

The rearrangement uses TRBV7-2 and TRBJ2-1, with 12 bases fitting TRBD2. CDR3 size: 15 residues. V lost 2 bases and J lost 9; bases outside the gene matches: 5. The germline CDR1 and CDR2 sequences are SGHTA and FQGNSA. The CDR3 DNA sequence: TGTGCCAGCAGCTTACTAGCGGGGGGGGTCGGTGAGCAGTTCTTC. The encoded protein is CASSLLAGGVGEQFF.

V gene TRBV7-6 combines with J gene TRBJ1-1; D perhaps matches TRBD1 (5 bases). Germline CDR1 reads SGHVS; CDR2 reads FNYEAQ. The CDR3 is 13 residues long. Between the trimmed V and J ends, which lost 5 bases and 1 base, there was a span of 8 bases. This chain's CDR3 is CASSDRRNTEAFF. As DNA, the CDR3 is TGTGCCAGCAGCGACAGAAGGAACACTGAAGCTTTCTTT.

This clone was seen a few times. The chain is built from TRBV18 and TRBJ1-4; D ambiguous. CDR1 KGHSH and CDR2 LQKENI come from the germline V gene. The CDR3 runs 14 residues. V was clipped by 6 bases and J by 7 bases, with 15 bases between them. CDR3 DNA sequence: TGTGCCAGCTCCTTGGAGGGTATCGGTGAAAAACTGTTTTTT. It translates to CASSLEGIGEKLFF.

The chain combines TRBV2 with TRBJ1-3; no clear D gene. Deletions cut 3 bases from V and 0 bases from J, with 12 bases between. The CDR3 totals 16 residues. Germline loops: CDR1 SNHLY, CDR2 FYNNEI. The CDR3 DNA reads TGTGCCAGCAGTGAGGTCTGGGCAGACTCTGGAAACACCATATATTTT. This codes for CASSEVWADSGNTIYF.

The chain combines TRBV14 with TRBJ1-1; the D gene is possibly TRBD1 (5 bases). Germline V lookup: CDR1 SGHDN, CDR2 FVKESK. This CDR3 is 13 amino acids long. V was cut by 2 bases and J by 10 bases, with 14 bases left in between. The CDR3 region has the DNA TGTGCCAGCAGCCAAAGGGGAGGCCTGCTAGCTTTCTTT. Residues: CASSQRGGLLAFF. The variable domain in full, with the rest retrieved from reference TRBV14 and TRBJ1-1, is EAGVTQFPSHSVIEKGQTVTLRCDPISGHDNLYWYRRVMGKEIKFLLHFVKESKQDESGMPNNRFLAERTGGTYSTLKVQPAELEDSGVYFCASSQRGGLLAFFGQGTRLTVV.

V and J are TRBV6-1 and TRBJ1-6; weak D call: TRBD1 (6 bases). The V end lost 3 bases, the J end lost 5 bases, and 8 bases lay between the germline ends. Germline CDR1 MNHNS, CDR2 SASEGT. CDR3 length equals 14 residues. The CDR3 protein is CASSDGQNNSPLHF. The CDR3, as DNA: TGTGCCAGCAGTGATGGACAGAATAATTCACCCCTCCACTTT.

This clone was observed a handful of times. The chain uses TRBV5-1 and TRBJ1-5; TRBD1 matches 8 bases. V lost 4 bases to trimming and J lost 7 bases; unmatched junction nucleotides: 4. Germline V gene lookup returns CDR1 SGHRS and CDR2 YFSETQ. CDR3 size: 13 residues. CDR3: CASSARQGQPQHF. DNA of the CDR3: TGCGCCAGCAGCGCTCGACAGGGGCAGCCCCAGCATTTT.

This chain uses TRBV28 with TRBJ1-2; D is ambiguous. Per the germline V gene, CDR1 is MDHEN and CDR2 is SYDVKM. Trimming shortened V by 7 bases and J by 6 bases, and 18 bases separated the two germline ends. CDR3 length equals 14 residues. CDR3 nucleotide sequence: TGTGCCAGCAATTCGCTTATAGTCTCCGATGGCTACACCTTC. Translating gives CASNSLIVSDGYTF.